The rows below give T cell receptor beta chains drawn from one sample of a study of shared clonotypes between healthy human individuals. The repertoire was sequenced with immunoSEQ multiplex PCR; TCRdb's copy has only in-frame clones and lacks some. The sample shows over a million clones, 65% to 80% of them seen only once. The sequencing input was memory CD4+ T cells sorted from blood. These receptors all come from a man younger than 30 in good health. The conserved cysteine and the conserved F or W are not part of the CDR3 here.

cdr3_aa	cdr3_length	j_call	v_call
ASSLSYGIQETQY	13	TRBJ2-5	TRBV11-3
ASSGLAGASYNEQF	14	TRBJ2-1	TRBV5-4
ASSPRENTEAF	11	TRBJ1-1	TRBV18
ASSLFRTGGSYEQY	14	TRBJ2-7	TRBV7-9
ASSPGGTASYEQY	13	TRBJ2-7	TRBV18
ASSPLGGGAGMQETQY	16	TRBJ2-5	TRBV7-9
ASSTPTTGGNEQF	13	TRBJ2-1	TRBV28
ASSLGLQETQY	11	TRBJ2-5	TRBV4-1
ASSLVWGNTDTQY	13	TRBJ2-3	TRBV7-3
ASSLSARVGEQY	12	TRBJ2-7	TRBV27
ASSLKGQSGRATGELF	16	TRBJ2-2	TRBV11-2
ASSKGGRDRETHSGANVLT	19	TRBJ2-6	TRBV21-1
ASSLTSGSSYEQY	13	TRBJ2-7	TRBV5-4
ASTRGSAGVYEQY	13	TRBJ2-7	TRBV6-5
ASSLWGGPNTEAF	13	TRBJ1-1	TRBV7-6
ASSLGYQETQY	11	TRBJ2-5	TRBV5-4
ASSLGAGVQPQH	12	TRBJ1-5	TRBV5-1
ASSLGIRENSPLH	13	TRBJ1-6	TRBV7-6
ASSPGLDYEQY	11	TRBJ2-7	TRBV18
AWGQGDTGELF	11	TRBJ2-2	TRBV30
ASSDSGGYGYT	11	TRBJ1-2	TRBV6-4
ASSASGNTGELF	12	TRBJ2-2	TRBV9
ASRLQGTNTGELF	13	TRBJ2-2	TRBV7-2
ASSDPAGGSYNEQF	14	TRBJ2-1	TRBV10-2
ASSLEGVDNSPLH	13	TRBJ1-6	TRBV5-1
ASSYSALGAYEQY	13	TRBJ2-7	TRBV6-6
ASNDRDRASYEQY	13	TRBJ2-7	TRBV10-2
ASSLEGRGHNEQF	13	TRBJ2-1	TRBV11-2
ASSLESGSYGYT	12	TRBJ1-2	TRBV5-1
ASSYGGPPNTGELF	14	TRBJ2-2	TRBV6-5
ASSQIPGLAGNNEQF	15	TRBJ2-1	TRBV14
ASSRTGTGSYNEQF	14	TRBJ2-1	TRBV18
ASSLKITGDNEQF	13	TRBJ2-1	TRBV5-4
AAGWGRNTEAF	11	TRBJ1-1	TRBV6-1
ASSTGQGNEQY	11	TRBJ2-7	TRBV19
ASSYSGPTHGYT	12	TRBJ1-2	TRBV6-6
ASSTGHTKGHEQF	13	TRBJ2-1	TRBV19
ASSEAGGNNQPQH	13	TRBJ1-5	TRBV10-2
ASSYSGNRDNEQF	13	TRBJ2-1	TRBV6-5
ASSDGGGEPLA	11	TRBJ1-2	TRBV6-6
ASSTDSAYEQY	11	TRBJ2-7	TRBV6-5